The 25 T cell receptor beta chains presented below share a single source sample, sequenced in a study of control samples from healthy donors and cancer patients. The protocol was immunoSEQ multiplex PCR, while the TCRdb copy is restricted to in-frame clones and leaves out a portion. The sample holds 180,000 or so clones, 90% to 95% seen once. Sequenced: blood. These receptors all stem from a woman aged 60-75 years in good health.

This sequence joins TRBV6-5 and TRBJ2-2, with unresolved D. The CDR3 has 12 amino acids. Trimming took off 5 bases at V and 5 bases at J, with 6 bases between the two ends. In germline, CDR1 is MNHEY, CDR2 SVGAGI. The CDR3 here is CASSLTTGELFF. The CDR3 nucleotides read TGTGCCAGCAGTCTTACGACCGGGGAGCTGTTTTTT.

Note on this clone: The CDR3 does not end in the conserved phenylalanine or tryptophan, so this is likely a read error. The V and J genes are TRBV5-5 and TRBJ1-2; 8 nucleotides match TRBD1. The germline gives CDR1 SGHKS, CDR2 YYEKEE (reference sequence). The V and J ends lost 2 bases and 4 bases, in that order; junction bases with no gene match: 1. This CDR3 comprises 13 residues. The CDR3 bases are TGTGCCAGCAGCTTCACAGGGGGCTATGGCTACACCCTC. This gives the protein CASSFTGGYGYTL.

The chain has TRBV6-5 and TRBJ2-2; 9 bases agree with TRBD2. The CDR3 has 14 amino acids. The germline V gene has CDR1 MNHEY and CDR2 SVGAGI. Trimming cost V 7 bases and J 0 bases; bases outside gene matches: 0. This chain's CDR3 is CASTSGANTGELFF. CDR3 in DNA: TGTGCCAGCACTAGCGGGGCGAACACCGGGGAGCTGTTTTTT.

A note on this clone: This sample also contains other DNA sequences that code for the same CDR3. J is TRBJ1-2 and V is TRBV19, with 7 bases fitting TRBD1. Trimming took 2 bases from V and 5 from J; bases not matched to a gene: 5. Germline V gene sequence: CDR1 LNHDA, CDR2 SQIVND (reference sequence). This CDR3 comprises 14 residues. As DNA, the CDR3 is TGTGCCAGTAGTATATCGGCAGGGGGGTATGGCTACACCTTC. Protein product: CASSISAGGYGYTF.

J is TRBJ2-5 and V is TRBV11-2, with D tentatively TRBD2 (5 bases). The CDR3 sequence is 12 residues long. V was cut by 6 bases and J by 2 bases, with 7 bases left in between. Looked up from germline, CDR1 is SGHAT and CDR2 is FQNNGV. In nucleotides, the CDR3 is TGTGCCAGCAGAGGACTGCAAGAGACCCAGTACTTC. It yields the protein CASRGLQETQYF.

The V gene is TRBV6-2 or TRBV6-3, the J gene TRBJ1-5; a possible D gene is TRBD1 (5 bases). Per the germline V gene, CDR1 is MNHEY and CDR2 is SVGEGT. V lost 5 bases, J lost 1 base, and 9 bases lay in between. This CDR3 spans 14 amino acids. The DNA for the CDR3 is TGTGCCAGCAGTCTCGGGGGGAGCAATCAGCCCCAGCATTTT. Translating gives CASSLGGSNQPQHF.

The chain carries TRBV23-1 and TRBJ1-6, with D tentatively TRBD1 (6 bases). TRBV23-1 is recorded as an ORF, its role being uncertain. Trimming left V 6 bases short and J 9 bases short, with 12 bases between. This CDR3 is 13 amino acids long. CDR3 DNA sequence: TGCGCCAGCAGAAAGATGGACAGTTCACCCCTCCACTTT. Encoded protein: CASRKMDSSPLHF.

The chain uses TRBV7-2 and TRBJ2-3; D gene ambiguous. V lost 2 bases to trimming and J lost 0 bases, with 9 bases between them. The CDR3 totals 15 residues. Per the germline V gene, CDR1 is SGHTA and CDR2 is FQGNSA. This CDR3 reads CASSLNSPSTDTQYF. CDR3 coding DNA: TGTGCCAGCAGCTTAAATTCCCCAAGCACAGATACGCAGTATTTT.

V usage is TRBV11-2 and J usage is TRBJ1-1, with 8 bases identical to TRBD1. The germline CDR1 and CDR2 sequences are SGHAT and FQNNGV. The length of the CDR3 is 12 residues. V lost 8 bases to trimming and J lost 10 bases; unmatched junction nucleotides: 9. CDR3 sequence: CASGTGQGGAFF. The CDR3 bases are TGTGCCAGCGGGACCGGACAGGGAGGAGCTTTCTTT.

This CDR3 reads CASILKRGDSTEAFF. CDR3 sequence (DNA): TGTGCCAGCATCTTGAAACGGGGGGATAGCACTGAAGCTTTCTTT. The chain uses TRBV2 and TRBJ1-1; a weak D match, TRBD1 (5 bases). The CDR3 is 15 residues long. Trimming took off 7 bases at V and 4 bases at J, with 19 bases between the two ends. Germline V gene data show CDR1 as SNHLY and CDR2 as FYNNEI. The full variable domain, completed using reference TRBV2 and TRBJ1-1, is EPEVTQTPSHQVTQMGQEVILRCVPISNHLYFYWYRQILGQKVEFLVSFYNNEISEKSEIFDDQFSVERPDGSNFTLKIRSTKLEDSAMYFCASILKRGDSTEAFFGQGTRLTVV.

The CDR3 sequence is CASSLVLQSNQPQHF. The CDR3 coding sequence is TGTGCCAGCAGCTTGGTACTACAGAGCAATCAGCCCCAGCATTTT. The chain joins TRBV5-4 to TRBJ1-5; D is ambiguous. The CDR3 is 15 amino acids. Germline assignment: CDR1 SGHNT and CDR2 YYREEE (reference sequence). Trimming stripped 0 bases from V and 1 base from J, with 8 bases between.

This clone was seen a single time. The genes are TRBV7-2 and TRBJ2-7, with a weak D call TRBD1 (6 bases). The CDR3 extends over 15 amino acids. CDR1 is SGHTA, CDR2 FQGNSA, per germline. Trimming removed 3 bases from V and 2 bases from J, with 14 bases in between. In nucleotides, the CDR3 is TGTGCCAGCAGCTTGACAGGCCTCGACCCCTACGAGCAGTACTTC. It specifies CASSLTGLDPYEQYF.

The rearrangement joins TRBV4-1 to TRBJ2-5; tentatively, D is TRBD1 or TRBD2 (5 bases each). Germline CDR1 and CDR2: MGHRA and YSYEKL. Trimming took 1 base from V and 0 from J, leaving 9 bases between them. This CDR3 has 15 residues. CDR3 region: CASSQGWGNQETQYF. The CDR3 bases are TGCGCCAGCAGCCAAGGCTGGGGGAACCAAGAGACCCAGTACTTC.

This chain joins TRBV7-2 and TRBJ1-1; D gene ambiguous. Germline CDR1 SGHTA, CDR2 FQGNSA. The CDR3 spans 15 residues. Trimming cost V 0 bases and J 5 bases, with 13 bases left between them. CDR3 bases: TGTGCCAGCAGCTTAGCGCTTGGGGTGGGGACTGAAGCTTTCTTT. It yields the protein CASSLALGVGTEAFF. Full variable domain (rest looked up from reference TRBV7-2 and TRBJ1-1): GAGVSQSPSNKVTEKGKDVELRCDPISGHTALYWYRQSLGQGLEFLIYFQGNSAPDKSGLPSDRFSAERTGGSVSTLTIQRTQQEDSAVYLCASSLALGVGTEAFFGQGTRLTVV.

In DNA, the CDR3 is TGTGCCAGCAGTTACGGTCGTACGCAGTATTTT. The encoded protein is CASSYGRTQYF. The chain has TRBV6-5 and TRBJ2-3; no clear D gene. The V gene lost 2 bases and the J gene lost 8 bases, with 5 bases spanning the gap. Germline CDR1 reads MNHEY; CDR2 reads SVGAGI. CDR3 length: 11 amino acids.

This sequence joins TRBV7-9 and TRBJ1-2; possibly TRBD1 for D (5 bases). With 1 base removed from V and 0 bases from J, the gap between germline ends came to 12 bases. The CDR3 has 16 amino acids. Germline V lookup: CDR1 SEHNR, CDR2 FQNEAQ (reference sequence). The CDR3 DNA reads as TGTGCCAGCAGCTTAGAAGAGCGGGGACCTAACTATGGCTACACCTTC. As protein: CASSLEERGPNYGYTF. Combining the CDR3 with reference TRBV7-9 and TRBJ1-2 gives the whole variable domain DTGVSQNPRHKITKRGQNVTFRCDPISEHNRLYWYRQTLGQGPEFLTYFQNEAQLEKSRLLSDRFSAERPKGSFSTLEIQRTEQGDSAMYLCASSLEERGPNYGYTFGSGTRLTVV.

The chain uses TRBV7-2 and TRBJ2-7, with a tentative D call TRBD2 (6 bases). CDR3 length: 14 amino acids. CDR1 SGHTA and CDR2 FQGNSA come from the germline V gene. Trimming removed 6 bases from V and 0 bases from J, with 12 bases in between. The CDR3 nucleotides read TGTGCCAGCAGTGGACTAACTCACTCCTACGAGCAGTACTTC. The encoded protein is CASSGLTHSYEQYF.

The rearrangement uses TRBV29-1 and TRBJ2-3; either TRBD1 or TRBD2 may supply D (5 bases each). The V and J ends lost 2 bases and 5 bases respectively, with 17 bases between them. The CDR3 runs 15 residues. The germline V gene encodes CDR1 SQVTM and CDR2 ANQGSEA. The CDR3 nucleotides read TGCAGCGTTGAATACCCCGGGACCTTAAGAGATACGCAGTATTTT. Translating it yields CSVEYPGTLRDTQYF.

The CDR3, as DNA: TGCGCCAGCAGCTTGTCAGGAGGAGGGGAAGCTTTCTTT. The encoded protein is CASSLSGGGEAFF. This chain uses TRBV5-1 with TRBJ1-1; D gene unclear. The V gene's germline CDR1 is SGHRS and CDR2 YFSETQ. The CDR3 contains 13 residues. V was cut by 1 base and J by 8 bases, with 12 bases left in between.

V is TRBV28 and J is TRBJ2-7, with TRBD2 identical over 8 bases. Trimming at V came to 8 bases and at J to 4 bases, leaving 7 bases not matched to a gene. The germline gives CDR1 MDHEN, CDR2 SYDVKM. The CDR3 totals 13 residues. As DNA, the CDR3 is TGTGCCAGCTGGGAGCGGGGGAAGTACGAGCAGTACTTC. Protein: CASWERGKYEQYF.

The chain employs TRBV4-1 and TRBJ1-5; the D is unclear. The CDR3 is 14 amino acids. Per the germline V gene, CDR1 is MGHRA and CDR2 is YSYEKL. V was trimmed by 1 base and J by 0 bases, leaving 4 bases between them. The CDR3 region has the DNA TGCGCCAGCAGCCAAGGAGTTAGCAATCAGCCCCAGCATTTT. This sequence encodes CASSQGVSNQPQHF.

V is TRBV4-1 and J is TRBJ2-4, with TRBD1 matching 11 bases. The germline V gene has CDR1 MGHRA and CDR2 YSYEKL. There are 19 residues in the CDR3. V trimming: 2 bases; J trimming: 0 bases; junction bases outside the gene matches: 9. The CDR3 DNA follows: TGCGCCAGCAGCCAACCGGGACAGGGGGTCCGCCTAGCCAAAAACATTCAGTACTTC. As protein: CASSQPGQGVRLAKNIQYF.

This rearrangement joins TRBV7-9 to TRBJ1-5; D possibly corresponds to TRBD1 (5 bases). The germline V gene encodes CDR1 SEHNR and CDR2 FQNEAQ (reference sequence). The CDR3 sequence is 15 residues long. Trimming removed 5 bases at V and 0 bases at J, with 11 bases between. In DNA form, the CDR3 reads TGTGCCAGCAGCCCACGAGGGGCTAGCAATCAGCCCCAGCATTTT. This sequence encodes CASSPRGASNQPQHF.

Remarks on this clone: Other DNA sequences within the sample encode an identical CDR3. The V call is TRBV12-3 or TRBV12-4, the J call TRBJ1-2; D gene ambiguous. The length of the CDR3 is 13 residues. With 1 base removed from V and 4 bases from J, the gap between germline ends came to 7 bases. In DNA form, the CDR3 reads TGTGCCAGCAGTTTAGGCCAGATCTATGGCTACACCTTC. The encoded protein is CASSLGQIYGYTF.

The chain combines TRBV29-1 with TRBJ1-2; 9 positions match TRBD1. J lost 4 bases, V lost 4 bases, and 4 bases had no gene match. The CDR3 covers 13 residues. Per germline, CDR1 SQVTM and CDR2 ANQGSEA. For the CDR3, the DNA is TGCAGCGTTGCGGGACAGGGTTCCTATGGCTACACCTTC. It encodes CSVAGQGSYGYTF.